These 32 T cell receptor beta chains share one sample of origin, sequenced in a study of OX40 agonist ivuxolimab in advanced cancers. Assay used: immunoSEQ multiplex PCR; TCRdb lists only in-frame clones, some missing. Of under 80,000 clones in the sample, about 88% were seen once. Sample: CD4+ or CD8+ T cells sorted from blood, taken in a trial of the OX40 agonist ivuxolimab. These receptors came from an adult with an advanced solid tumor such as melanoma, head and neck, liver or kidney cancer.

The chain recombines TRBV15 with TRBJ1-4; the D gene is possibly TRBD1 (6 bases). Germline V CDR1 and CDR2: LNHNV, YYDKDF (reference sequence). The V gene lost 5 bases and the J gene lost 6 bases, with 16 bases spanning the gap. The CDR3 has 15 amino acids. The CDR3: CATSRRREGDEKLFF. In DNA form, the CDR3 reads TGTGCCACCAGCCGCCGACGCGAGGGGGATGAAAAACTGTTTTTT.

The V call is TRBV12-5, the J call TRBJ2-3, with 15 bases fitting TRBD2. Trimming took 4 bases from V and 4 from J; bases not matched to a gene: 3. CDR1 and CDR2 (germline): LGHNT, FRNRAP. CDR3 size: 16 residues. CDR3 DNA: TGTGCTAGTGGTTCGGGACTAGCGGGAGGACCAGATACGCAGTATTTT. Protein sequence: CASGSGLAGGPDTQYF.

This chain uses TRBV7-9 with TRBJ2-7, with D hard to call. V lost 1 base to trimming and J lost 2 bases, with 6 bases between them. Germline lookup yields CDR1 SEHNR and CDR2 FQNEAQ (reference sequence). The CDR3 contains 13 residues. The CDR3 spells CASSLDGTYEQYF. CDR3 sequence (DNA): TGTGCCAGCAGCTTAGATGGAACCTACGAGCAGTACTTC.

This clone was seen a single time. The genes are TRBV5-1 and TRBJ2-1; 10 nucleotides line up with TRBD2. In germline, CDR1 is SGHRS, CDR2 YFSETQ. V was pared by 7 bases and J by 2 bases, with 6 bases of the junction left unmatched. This CDR3 has 15 residues. The CDR3 protein is CASHSGRSTYNEQFF. The CDR3 DNA sequence: TGCGCCAGCCATAGCGGGAGGTCAACCTACAATGAGCAGTTCTTC.

The chain joins TRBV11-1 to TRBJ1-1; 10 bases line up with TRBD1. J lost 3 bases, V lost 4 bases, and 8 bases had no gene match. Germline lookup yields CDR1 SGHAT and CDR2 FQDESV (reference sequence). CDR3 length equals 16 residues. CDR3 DNA: TGTGCCAGCAGCTCGCAGACAGGGGGCTTCGACACTGAAGCTTTCTTT. This translates into CASSSQTGGFDTEAFF.

CDR3 protein: CASSLGSGGKMDTQYF. The CDR3, as DNA: TGTGCCAGCAGCTTAGGTAGCGGGGGGAAGATGGATACGCAGTATTTT. This rearrangement joins TRBV7-3 to TRBJ2-3; TRBD2 matches 10 bases. CDR1 and CDR2 from the germline V gene are SGHTA and FQGTGA. V lost 2 bases and J lost 6; bases outside the gene matches: 8. CDR3 length: 16 amino acids.

The V call is TRBV18, the J call TRBJ1-4; D is perhaps TRBD1 (6 bases). CDR3 length: 15 residues. CDR1 and CDR2 from the germline V gene are KGHSH and LQKENI. Deletions cut 6 bases from V and 2 bases from J, with 13 bases between. This chain's CDR3 is CASSQQGPTNEKLFF. The CDR3 DNA reads TGTGCCAGCTCTCAACAGGGACCCACTAATGAAAAACTGTTTTTT.

The V and J genes are TRBV5-4 and TRBJ2-1; 11 positions match TRBD2. V lost 0 bases, J lost 9 bases, and 5 bases stayed unmatched. Germline CDR1 SGHNT, CDR2 YYREEE (reference sequence). The CDR3 totals 15 residues. CDR3 sequence: CASSLELAGVREQFF. CDR3 DNA sequence: TGTGCCAGCAGCTTGGAACTAGCGGGAGTTCGTGAGCAGTTCTTC.

V gene TRBV7-9 combines with J gene TRBJ2-7, with 10 bases lining up with TRBD2. Germline assignment: CDR1 SEHNR and CDR2 FQNEAQ (reference sequence). Trimming removed 5 bases from V and 2 bases from J; junction bases left unmatched: 3. The CDR3 has 14 amino acids. CDR3 protein: CASSPAGGTYEQYF. In nucleotides, the CDR3 is TGTGCCAGCAGCCCAGCGGGGGGGACCTACGAGCAGTACTTC.

V is TRBV4-1 and J is TRBJ2-5, with D uncertain. Germline V gives CDR1 MGHRA, CDR2 YSYEKL. V was cut by 2 bases and J by 3 bases, with 7 bases left in between. This CDR3 has 13 residues. CDR3 bases: TGCGCCAGCAGCCAATGGCAGAAAGAGACCCAGTACTTC. Its translation: CASSQWQKETQYF.

A remark on this clone: The identical CDR3 is also encoded by other nucleotide sequences in the sample. The genes are TRBV6-6 and TRBJ2-2; 10 bases fit TRBD2. The CDR3 covers 15 residues. CDR1 is MNHNY and CDR2 is SVGAGI in the germline V gene (reference sequence). Unmatched junction bases numbered 4, after V lost 6 bases and J lost 3 bases. CDR3 sequence reads: CASSPSGGDTGELFF. As DNA, the CDR3 is TGTGCCAGCAGCCCTAGCGGGGGAGACACCGGGGAGCTGTTTTTT.

The chain is built from TRBV5-4 and TRBJ2-2; weak D call: TRBD2 (6 bases). Trimming pared 4 bases from V and 5 bases from J, leaving 15 bases between. The CDR3 has 15 amino acids. Per the germline V gene, CDR1 is SGHNT and CDR2 is YYREEE (reference sequence). CDR3 protein: CASSRTLAGTGELFF. The CDR3 region has the DNA TGTGCCAGCAGCCGGACGCTTGCGGGAACCGGGGAGCTGTTTTTT.

Remarks on this clone: The junction does not match germline at one end; this may be a read error. The chain couples TRBV5-1 to TRBJ2-1; 9 nucleotides align to TRBD1. CDR1 is SGHRS, CDR2 YFSETQ, per germline. The CDR3 totals 18 residues. CDR3 residues: CASSLDRGTWGGPDEQFF. CDR3 DNA sequence: TGCGCCAGCAGTTTGGACAGGGGAACCTGGGGGGGCCCCGATGAGCAGTTCTTC.

This clone was seen only once. The chain links TRBV9 to TRBJ1-3, with no clear D. CDR1 is SGDLS, CDR2 YYNGEE, per germline. This CDR3 region has 15 residues. The ends were cut back, 4 bases at V and 0 bases at J, with 11 bases in the middle. As DNA, the CDR3 is TGTGCCAGCAGCCCCGCCGGGCCCTCTGGAAACACCATATATTTT. Its protein is CASSPAGPSGNTIYF.

The chain is built from TRBV6-5 and TRBJ1-1, with D maybe TRBD1 (6 bases). The CDR3 spans 13 residues. Trimming cost V 6 bases and J 4 bases, with 12 bases left between them. Looked up from germline, CDR1 is MNHEY and CDR2 is SVGAGI. The CDR3 protein is CASRRQAGTEAFF. In nucleotides, the CDR3 is TGTGCCAGCAGACGACAGGCGGGCACTGAAGCTTTCTTT.

This chain uses TRBV5-4 with TRBJ2-6; D is uncertain. From germline, CDR1 is SGHNT and CDR2 YYREEE (reference sequence). The ends were cut back, 1 base at V and 4 bases at J, with 9 bases in the middle. The CDR3 sequence is 15 residues long. CDR3 coding DNA: TGTGCCAGCAGCTTGTTGGGCGCGGGGGCCAACGTCCTGACTTTC. Amino acid sequence: CASSLLGAGANVLTF.

This clone appeared once. The chain couples TRBV28 to TRBJ2-3, with 9 nucleotides matching TRBD2. The germline gives CDR1 MDHEN, CDR2 SYDVKM. Unmatched junction bases numbered 10, after V lost 2 bases and J lost 7 bases. The CDR3 extends over 16 amino acids. The CDR3 sequence: CASSLPASGEKNTQYF. CDR3 DNA sequence: TGTGCCAGCAGTTTACCCGCTAGCGGGGAGAAAAATACGCAGTATTTT.

This CDR3 reads CASRRDTGELFF. The CDR3 DNA follows: TGTGCCAGCAGACGGGACACCGGGGAGCTGTTTTTT. The chain recombines TRBV5-4 with TRBJ2-2; no reliable D call. The CDR3 totals 12 residues. Germline V gene sequence: CDR1 SGHNT, CDR2 YYREEE (reference sequence). Between the trimmed V and J ends, which lost 5 bases and 3 bases, there was a span of 5 bases.

V is TRBV19 and J is TRBJ2-5, with TRBD1 as a possible D gene (6 bases). The germline V gene encodes CDR1 LNHDA and CDR2 SQIVND (reference sequence). The germline V and J ends were trimmed by 3 bases and 5 bases, with 13 bases remaining between them. The CDR3 loop spans 14 amino acids. The CDR3 DNA follows: TGTGCCAGTAGTATTGGACAGCTCGGGGAGACCCAGTACTTC. Encoded protein: CASSIGQLGETQYF.

This clone was observed a single time. CDR3 protein: CATSNRRDRDFSPLHF. The CDR3, as DNA: TGTGCCACCAGCAACCGCCGGGACAGGGATTTTTCACCCCTCCACTTT. The rearrangement joins TRBV15 to TRBJ1-6; 9 bases are a match to TRBD1. V was pared by 4 bases and J by 9 bases, with 10 bases of the junction left unmatched. The CDR3 is 16 amino acids. The germline V gene encodes CDR1 LNHNV and CDR2 YYDKDF (reference sequence).

The rearrangement links TRBV5-1 to TRBJ1-6; D uncertain. Looked up from germline, CDR1 is SGHRS and CDR2 is YFSETQ. The CDR3 consists of 17 residues. The germline V and J ends were trimmed by 0 bases and 4 bases, with 14 bases remaining between them. CDR3 region: CASSLDRKKFYNSPLHF. The CDR3, as DNA: TGCGCCAGCAGCTTGGACAGAAAAAAGTTTTATAATTCACCCCTCCACTTT.

J is TRBJ2-6 and V is TRBV7-2; the D gene could be TRBD1 or TRBD2 (6 bases each). Germline lookup yields CDR1 SGHTA and CDR2 FQGNSA. The CDR3 length is 15 residues. The V end was cut by 6 bases, the J end by 0 bases, with 9 bases between. The CDR3 bases are TGTGCCAGCAGGGGGGGCACCTCTGGGGCCAACGTCCTGACTTTC. Its protein is CASRGGTSGANVLTF.

V gene TRBV5-5 combines with J gene TRBJ1-2; 8 bases line up with TRBD1. CDR3 size: 16 residues. Germline V gene sequence: CDR1 SGHKS, CDR2 YYEKEE (reference sequence). The V gene end was trimmed by 0 bases and the J gene end by 4 bases; junction bases not matched to a gene: 8. CDR3 in amino acids: CASSLVPTGDGYGYTF. The CDR3 bases are TGTGCCAGCAGCTTGGTTCCGACAGGGGATGGCTATGGCTACACCTTC. Filled out from reference TRBV5-5 and TRBJ1-2, the complete variable domain reads DAGVTQSPTHLIKTRGQQVTLRCSPISGHKSVSWYQQVLGQGPQFIFQYYEKEERGRGNFPDRFSARQFPNYSSELNVNALLLGDSALYLCASSLVPTGDGYGYTFGSGTRLTVV.

This rearrangement joins TRBV4-3 to TRBJ1-3; D not resolved. CDR3 length equals 16 residues. Trimming shortened V by 0 bases and J by 2 bases, and 11 bases separated the two germline ends. Looked up from germline, CDR1 is LGHNA and CDR2 is YSLEER. The CDR3 protein is CASSQDFSPPGNTIYF. The DNA for the CDR3 is TGCGCCAGCAGCCAAGATTTTTCCCCCCCTGGAAACACCATATATTTT.

The chain combines TRBV6-5 with TRBJ1-5; the match to TRBD1 covers 8 bases. The CDR3 has 15 amino acids. With V trimmed by 7 bases and J by 2 bases, 7 bases remained unmatched. Germline CDR1 reads MNHEY; CDR2 reads SVGAGI. CDR3 sequence (DNA): TGTGCCAGCACCCTAGGACAGGGTCGCAATCAGCCCCAGCATTTT. Translation gives CASTLGQGRNQPQHF.

Remarks on this clone: An end of the junction differs from the germline gene, which may be a read error. The genes are TRBV28 and TRBJ1-1; 11 bases are shared with TRBD1. The CDR3 is 14 amino acids. Germline V gene lookup returns CDR1 MDHEN and CDR2 SYDVKM. The CDR3 DNA reads TGTGCCAGCAGTTTACTCCAGGACAGGGGGCTCGCGATCTTT. Amino acid sequence: CASSLLQDRGLAIF.

The chain links TRBV9 to TRBJ2-2; TRBD1 might be the D (5 bases). Germline lookup yields CDR1 SGDLS and CDR2 YYNGEE. The CDR3 consists of 15 residues. V lost 2 bases, J lost 0 bases, and 8 bases lay in between. The CDR3 DNA sequence: TGTGCCAGCAGCGTTGCAGGGCCGAACACCGGGGAGCTGTTTTTT. Its protein product is CASSVAGPNTGELFF. The entire variable domain, with the rest obtained from reference TRBV9 and TRBJ2-2, is as follows: DSGVTQTPKHLITATGQRVTLRCSPRSGDLSVYWYQQSLDQGLQFLIQYYNGEERAKGNILERFSAQQFPDLHSELNLSSLELGDSALYFCASSVAGPNTGELFFGEGSRLTVL.

The chain links TRBV9 to TRBJ2-5; tentatively, D is TRBD2 (5 bases). Germline V gene data show CDR1 as SGDLS and CDR2 as YYNGEE. Trimming removed 0 bases from V and 4 bases from J, with 10 bases in between. The CDR3 length is 14 residues. The CDR3 DNA is TGTGCCAGCAGCGTAGGGATAGCGCTAGAGACCCAGTACTTC. As protein: CASSVGIALETQYF.

The chain uses TRBV2 and TRBJ2-1; no clear D gene. V was cut by 7 bases and J by 9 bases, with 19 bases left in between. The CDR3 spans 14 residues. Per germline, CDR1 SNHLY and CDR2 FYNNEI. CDR3 residues: CASNGDLIGLEQFF. The CDR3 DNA sequence: TGTGCCAGCAATGGGGATTTAATCGGGCTTGAGCAGTTCTTC.

The CDR3 sequence is CASSLTAGYEQYF. The CDR3 nucleotides are TGCGCCAGCAGCTTGACAGCGGGCTACGAGCAGTACTTC. V is TRBV5-1 and J is TRBJ2-7; TRBD2 might be the D (6 bases). V was trimmed by 1 base and J by 3 bases, leaving 8 bases between them. Germline V gene lookup returns CDR1 SGHRS and CDR2 YFSETQ. CDR3 length: 13 amino acids. The variable domain in full, completed from reference TRBV5-1 and TRBJ2-7, reads KAGVTQTPRYLIKTRGQQVTLSCSPISGHRSVSWYQQTPGQGLQFLFEYFSETQRNKGNFPGRFSGRQFSNSRSEMNVSTLELGDSALYLCASSLTAGYEQYFGPGTRLTVT.

This rearrangement joins TRBV4-3 to TRBJ1-4, with TRBD1 as a possible D gene (5 bases). CDR1 and CDR2 from the germline V gene are LGHNA and YSLEER. The germline V and J ends were trimmed by 1 base and 5 bases, with 8 bases remaining between them. CDR3 size: 14 residues. This CDR3 is CASSQAGMNEKLFF. DNA for the CDR3: TGCGCCAGCAGCCAAGCAGGGATGAATGAAAAACTGTTTTTT.

The chain employs TRBV5-6 and TRBJ1-5; no firm D call. The V and J ends lost 0 bases and 10 bases respectively, with 11 bases between them. Per the germline V gene, CDR1 is SGHDT and CDR2 is YYEEEE. This CDR3 contains 13 residues. CDR3 amino acids: CASSLVRVEPQHF. The CDR3 DNA reads as TGTGCCAGCAGCTTGGTACGAGTGGAACCCCAGCATTTT.